Listed here are 24 T cell receptor beta chains from one sample, sequenced in a study of T cells after yellow fever vaccination. One entry per CDR3 protein, called by TCRdb with MiXCR from the 5' RACE reads. The sample lists approximately 34,000 distinct CDR3 sequences; over 9.5% were seen once. Sequenced here: PBMCs, either bulk or a sorted T-cell subset (CD4+, CD8+, memory, or dextramer-sorted; not recorded which), sampled more than 14 days after the first yellow fever vaccination. These receptors were collected from a man aged 18 to 35 who received the YFV17D yellow fever vaccine.

This clonotype occurred many times. J is TRBJ2-1 and V is TRBV5-4, with 8 bases matching TRBD2. V was pared by 1 base and J by 5 bases, with 14 bases of the junction left unmatched. Germline CDR1 and CDR2: SGHNT and YYREEE (reference sequence). CDR3 length equals 18 residues. The chain's CDR3 is CASSLYGGGRGTNNEQFF. CDR3 coding DNA: TGTGCCAGCAGCTTGTACGGGGGGGGCCGGGGAACTAACAATGAGCAGTTCTTC.

This clonotype was seen repeatedly, ten times or more. The chain couples TRBV6-1 to TRBJ1-1; 8 nucleotides agree with TRBD1. The CDR3 is made up of 13 amino acids. CDR1 is MNHNS and CDR2 is SASEGT in the germline V gene. Germline trimming cut 0 bases from V and 8 bases from J; bases unmatched to any gene: 2. The CDR3 here is CASSEADREEAFF. DNA of the CDR3: TGTGCCAGCAGTGAAGCGGACAGGGAGGAAGCTTTCTTT.

For this clonotype: This may be a read error, as it is one base from a much larger clone. The chain couples TRBV4-2 to TRBJ1-2; D not certain. The ends were cut back, 0 bases at V and 8 bases at J, with 16 bases in the middle. In germline, CDR1 is LGHNA, CDR2 YNFKEQ. This CDR3 has 15 amino acids. CDR3 sequence reads: CASSQDKGEGRGYTF. The CDR3 coding sequence is TGTGCCAGCAGCCAAGATAAAGGTGAGGGAAGGGGCTACACCTTC.

About this clonotype: A much larger clone differs from this one at a single base, so this may be a read error. V is TRBV4-2 and J is TRBJ2-3, with 8 bases aligning to TRBD1. CDR1 and CDR2 from the germline V gene are LGHNA and YNFKEQ. The CDR3 spans 16 residues. The CDR3 spells CVSSLQTGGRTDTQYF. DNA of the CDR3: TGTGTCAGCAGCCTCCAAACAGGGGGACGCACAGATACGCAGTATTTT.

This clonotype showed up many times. The V gene is TRBV28, the J gene TRBJ2-2; D is unresolved. V gave up 3 bases and J gave up 1 base, with 9 bases separating them. Germline V gives CDR1 MDHEN, CDR2 SYDVKM. The CDR3 totals 15 residues. The CDR3 DNA is TGTGCCAGCAGTTTGACTCACTGGAACACCGGGGAGCTGTTTTTT. This translates into CASSLTHWNTGELFF.

V and J are TRBV11-2 and TRBJ2-3; TRBD2 matches 7 bases. Germline CDR1 reads SGHAT; CDR2 reads FQNNGV. This CDR3 region has 19 residues. The V and J ends lost 3 bases and 4 bases, in that order; junction bases with no gene match: 19. The CDR3 DNA follows: TGTGCCAGCAGCTTTTGTGGAGCGGGAAAATCAACTAGCTCAGATACGCAGTATTTT. Encoded protein: CASSFCGAGKSTSSDTQYF.

This clonotype was counted ten times or more. The chain links TRBV10-1 to TRBJ2-1; TRBD2 aligns across 10 bases. With V trimmed by 4 bases and J by 9 bases, 6 bases remained unmatched. The germline gives CDR1 WNHNN, CDR2 SYGVQD (reference sequence). This CDR3 is built from 14 residues. The CDR3 region is CASSASGGVGEQFF. As DNA, the CDR3 is TGCGCCAGCAGTGCTAGCGGGGGAGTCGGTGAGCAGTTCTTC.

This clonotype was recorded at least ten times. The CDR3 loop is CASRDTGTEQFF. The CDR3 DNA follows: TGTGCCAGCAGGGACACAGGGACTGAGCAGTTCTTC. This chain joins TRBV2 and TRBJ2-1, with D possibly matching TRBD1 (6 bases). CDR1 and CDR2 from the germline V gene are SNHLY and FYNNEI. CDR3 length: 12 amino acids. V gave up 6 bases and J gave up 9 bases, with 12 bases separating them.

This clonotype was picked up many times. The V call is TRBV28, the J call TRBJ2-5, with D perhaps matching TRBD1 (6 bases). V gave up 4 bases and J gave up 2 bases, with 8 bases separating them. CDR3 length: 13 residues. In germline, CDR1 is MDHEN, CDR2 SYDVKM. DNA for the CDR3: TGTGCCAGCAGTTCCGGACAGCAAGAGACCCAGTACTTC. The encoded protein is CASSSGQQETQYF. Using reference TRBV28 and TRBJ2-5 for the parts outside the CDR3, the full variable domain is DVKVTQSSRYLVKRTGEKVFLECVQDMDHENMFWYRQDPGLGLRLIYFSYDVKMKEKGDIPEGYSVSREKKERFSLILESASTNQTSMYLCASSSGQQETQYFGPGTRLLVL.

Points on this clonotype: A much larger clone differs from this one at a single base, so this may be a read error. This chain joins TRBV20-1 and TRBJ1-4; no firm D call. Trimming removed 3 bases from V and 7 bases from J, with 6 bases in between. The length of the CDR3 is 11 residues. Per germline, CDR1 DFQATT and CDR2 SNEGSKA (reference sequence). The CDR3 loop reads CSARNTEKLFF. For the CDR3, the DNA is TGCAGTGCTAGGAATACTGAAAAACTGTTTTTT.

This clonotype was observed at least ten times. The V call is TRBV12-3 or TRBV12-4, the J call TRBJ2-3; D gene ambiguous. V shed 5 bases and J shed 4 bases, with 13 bases lying between them. The CDR3 runs to 14 residues. CDR3 amino acids: CASSPHPAADTQYF. As DNA, the CDR3 is TGTGCCAGCAGTCCCCACCCCGCGGCAGATACGCAGTATTTT.

The sample holds many counts of this clonotype. The chain has TRBV28 and TRBJ1-5; a possible D gene is TRBD1 (6 bases). This CDR3 region has 12 residues. The germline V gene encodes CDR1 MDHEN and CDR2 SYDVKM. V lost 7 bases and J 6 bases, leaving 10 bases between the germline ends. The CDR3 nucleotides are TGTGCCAGCATGACAGGAGGTCAGCCCCAGCATTTT. Translated: CASMTGGQPQHF.

This clonotype has ten or more counts. This chain connects TRBV4-3 to TRBJ2-7; 7 positions match TRBD1. The CDR3 totals 17 residues. After removal of 1 base from V and 6 bases from J, the junction contained 15 bases not matched to a gene. CDR1 LGHNA and CDR2 YSLEER come from the germline V gene. CDR3 amino acids: CASSQVTRAGGRGEQYF. CDR3 DNA: TGCGCCAGCAGCCAAGTCACTCGGGCAGGGGGTCGAGGCGAGCAGTACTTC.

This clonotype came up many times. V and J are TRBV7-2 and TRBJ1-4; possibly TRBD1 for D (5 bases). This CDR3 has 16 amino acids. Germline V gene sequence: CDR1 SGHTA, CDR2 FQGNSA. Trimming pared 2 bases from V and 6 bases from J, leaving 16 bases between. CDR3 region: CASSLYTGGMDEKLFF. Written as DNA, the CDR3 is TGTGCCAGCAGCTTATACACAGGTGGGATGGATGAAAAACTGTTTTTT.

This clonotype was observed at least ten times. The CDR3 region is CASSRQGIDGELFF. Written as DNA, the CDR3 is TGTGCCAGCAGCCGACAGGGTATAGACGGGGAGCTGTTTTTT. V gene TRBV7-3 combines with J gene TRBJ2-2, with TRBD1 matching over 7 bases. Germline V gene lookup returns CDR1 SGHTA and CDR2 FQGTGA. Trimming took 5 bases from V and 7 from J; bases not matched to a gene: 7. The CDR3 is 14 amino acids.

Ten or more counts support this clonotype. The chain has TRBV20-1 and TRBJ2-7; tentative D call: TRBD1 (5 bases). Trimming cost V 3 bases and J 2 bases, with 8 bases left between them. CDR3 length: 12 residues. Germline assignment: CDR1 DFQATT and CDR2 SNEGSKA (reference sequence). In nucleotides, the CDR3 is TGCAGTGCTAGGACAGCTGCCTACGAGCAGTACTTC. It translates to CSARTAAYEQYF.

This clonotype was recorded at least ten times. V gene TRBV7-2 combines with J gene TRBJ2-4, with D tentatively TRBD1 or TRBD2 (5 bases each). Germline CDR1 reads SGHTA; CDR2 reads FQGNSA. Trimming took off 5 bases at V and 5 bases at J, with 13 bases between the two ends. The CDR3 is made up of 14 amino acids. This CDR3 is CASSPRVGENIQYF. CDR3 nucleotides: TGTGCCAGCAGCCCTAGAGTGGGGGAAAACATTCAGTACTTC.

The chain carries TRBV4-2 and TRBJ2-7, with 8 bases that match TRBD2. This CDR3 spans 14 amino acids. CDR1 and CDR2 (germline): LGHNA, YNFKEQ. The V and J ends lost 9 bases and 7 bases, in that order; junction bases with no gene match: 14. The CDR3 region is CARGRGGLSWEQYF. For the CDR3, the DNA is TGTGCCAGGGGCCGGGGGGGCCTCTCGTGGGAGCAGTACTTC.

This clonotype was seen at least ten times. This chain joins TRBV4-3 and TRBJ1-5; maybe TRBD1 (5 bases). The V gene's germline CDR1 is LGHNA and CDR2 YSLEER. The CDR3 consists of 13 residues. V lost 6 bases, J lost 5 bases, and 11 bases lay in between. The CDR3 region is CASRGGDDQPQHF. The CDR3 bases are TGCGCCAGCAGGGGAGGGGACGATCAGCCCCAGCATTTT.

This clonotype was detected ten times or more. The chain has TRBV5-1 and TRBJ1-6; tentatively, D is TRBD1 (6 bases). The V gene lost 4 bases and the J gene lost 9 bases, with 14 bases spanning the gap. The CDR3 is 14 amino acids. Per the germline V gene, CDR1 is SGHRS and CDR2 is YFSETQ. CDR3 amino acids: CASSNRQETSPLHF. Here the CDR3 DNA reads TGCGCCAGCAGCAACCGACAGGAAACTTCACCCCTCCACTTT.

This clonotype was seen repeatedly, ten times or more. The V gene is TRBV27, the J gene TRBJ1-5; weak D call: TRBD1 (6 bases). Germline assignment: CDR1 MNHEY and CDR2 SMNVEV (reference sequence). Between the trimmed V and J ends, which lost 7 bases and 6 bases, there was a span of 13 bases. CDR3 size: 13 residues. The CDR3 sequence is CASTPGGGQPQHF. The CDR3 region has the DNA TGTGCCAGCACCCCGGGGGGCGGTCAGCCCCAGCATTTT.

This clonotype was detected ten times or more. A junction end diverges from the germline sequence, so it may reflect a read error. The chain employs TRBV7-7 and TRBJ2-1, with 10 bases matching TRBD2. Germline V gene sequence: CDR1 SSHAT, CDR2 FNYEAQ (reference sequence). This CDR3 comprises 14 residues. CDR3 region: CASSSSSGGNEQFF. In DNA, the CDR3 is TGTGCTAGCAGCTCGTCTAGCGGGGGTAATGAGCAGTTCTTC.

This clonotype was seen ten or more times. The chain links TRBV20-1 to TRBJ1-5; D is uncertain. The V end was cut by 2 bases, the J end by 2 bases, with 16 bases between. The CDR3 is made up of 16 amino acids. Germline CDR1 is DFQATT and CDR2 is SNEGSKA (reference sequence). This CDR3 reads CSARTDISGGNQPQHF. CDR3 coding DNA: TGCAGTGCTAGAACAGATATCAGTGGGGGCAATCAGCCCCAGCATTTT.

This clonotype was picked up many times. This chain links TRBV7-2 with TRBJ2-6; 9 bases are a match to TRBD1. CDR3 length equals 19 residues. Germline V gene lookup returns CDR1 SGHTA and CDR2 FQGNSA. The trim removed 7 bases at V and 0 bases at J, leaving 13 bases unmatched. CDR3 amino acids: CASKRTGTGIASGANVLTF. The CDR3 nucleotides are TGTGCCAGCAAAAGAACAGGGACAGGGATAGCCTCTGGGGCCAACGTCCTGACTTTC.